A single sample is the source of the 9 T cell receptor beta chains below, sequenced in a study of blood T cell repertoires in COVID-19 (dated by TCRdb to the early 2020s). The library was prepared using the immunoSEQ multiplex PCR assay. TCRdb took this table from immuneACCESS and kept in-frame rearrangements with V and J called. Such tables lack part of the clones; where checked against another copy, unresolved V genes explain under half of the gap, and the rest is unexplained. For this sample the table gives under 200,000 clones, of which around 82% were detected only once. The ten largest clones represent approximately 19% of the sample. Input material: peripheral blood. The receptors stem from an older woman who had recovered from COVID-19.

This chain joins TRBV12-3 or TRBV12-4 and TRBJ1-2; maybe TRBD1 (5 bases). V was cut by 4 bases and J by 8 bases, with 14 bases left in between. This CDR3 contains 13 residues. DNA for the CDR3: TGTGCCAGCAGTTCCACAGGACATTGGGGCTACACCTTC. Translating gives CASSSTGHWGYTF.

V is TRBV13 and J is TRBJ1-1; D unresolved. CDR3 length equals 14 residues. The V end lost 0 bases, the J end lost 3 bases, and 8 bases lay between the germline ends. Germline-derived CDR1 and CDR2 are PRHDT and FYEKMQ (reference sequence). This CDR3 is CASSLGGGHTEAFF. The CDR3 coding sequence is TGTGCCAGCAGCTTAGGGGGAGGGCACACTGAAGCTTTCTTT.

The CDR3 sequence: CASSGGGGLPIKQAFF. The CDR3 bases are TGTGCCAGCAGCGGGGGAGGGGGGCTCCCCATCAAACAAGCTTTCTTT. The chain recombines TRBV5-4 with TRBJ1-1; D perhaps matches TRBD1 (6 bases). Trimming took off 4 bases at V and 9 bases at J, with 25 bases between the two ends. Looked up from germline, CDR1 is SGHNT and CDR2 is YYREEE (reference sequence). This CDR3 has 16 residues. The full variable domain, rest sourced from reference TRBV5-4 and TRBJ1-1, is ETGVTQSPTHLIKTRGQQVTLRCSSQSGHNTVSWYQQALGQGPQFIFQYYREEENGRGNFPPRFSGLQFPNYSSELNVNALELDDSALYLCASSGGGGLPIKQAFFGQGTRLTVV.

The genes are TRBV6-5 and TRBJ1-4; D is possibly TRBD1 (5 bases). The CDR3 contains 15 residues. Trimming shortened V by 6 bases and J by 0 bases, and 11 bases separated the two germline ends. The V gene's germline CDR1 is MNHEY and CDR2 SVGAGI. The CDR3 spells CASRRGGATNEKLFF. The CDR3 DNA reads TGTGCCAGCAGGCGGGGGGGTGCAACTAATGAAAAACTGTTTTTT.

J is TRBJ2-3 and V is TRBV4-1; 7 bases fit TRBD2. CDR1 is MGHRA, CDR2 YSYEKL, per germline. This CDR3 is built from 16 residues. Germline trimming cut 0 bases from V and 6 bases from J; bases unmatched to any gene: 9. The CDR3 sequence: CASSQDAAGVLDTQYF. DNA of the CDR3: TGCGCCAGCAGCCAAGATGCGGCGGGGGTTTTGGATACGCAGTATTTT.

V gene TRBV28 combines with J gene TRBJ1-6, with D unresolved. V was pared by 4 bases and J by 5 bases, with 15 bases between. Germline loops: CDR1 MDHEN, CDR2 SYDVKM. This CDR3 is built from 16 residues. The CDR3 reads CASSSLGGRDNSPLHF. The CDR3 region has the DNA TGTGCCAGCAGTTCCCTGGGAGGGAGGGATAATTCACCCCTCCACTTT.

V gene TRBV6-1 combines with J gene TRBJ2-7; perhaps TRBD1 as D (5 bases). Trimming pared 2 bases from V and 0 bases from J, leaving 11 bases between. The CDR3 spans 15 residues. Germline loops: CDR1 MNHNS, CDR2 SASEGT. CDR3 bases: TGTGCCAGCAGTGAACAGCAGGGAAGCTCCTACGAGCAGTACTTC. Translated, it gives CASSEQQGSSYEQYF.

The rearrangement joins TRBV5-4 to TRBJ1-1; D uncertain. The CDR3 consists of 12 residues. The germline V gene has CDR1 SGHNT and CDR2 YYREEE (reference sequence). V was pared by 2 bases and J by 2 bases, with 4 bases between. CDR3 residues: CASSFLNTEAFF. The DNA for the CDR3 is TGTGCCAGCAGCTTTCTCAACACTGAAGCTTTCTTT. Variable domain in full (rest from reference TRBV5-4 and TRBJ1-1): ETGVTQSPTHLIKTRGQQVTLRCSSQSGHNTVSWYQQALGQGPQFIFQYYREEENGRGNFPPRFSGLQFPNYSSELNVNALELDDSALYLCASSFLNTEAFFGQGTRLTVV.

V and J are TRBV5-4 and TRBJ1-2; TRBD1 aligns across 7 bases. Losses at the gene ends were 3 bases for V and 8 bases for J; bases not matched to a gene: 4. CDR1 and CDR2 (germline): SGHNT, YYREEE (reference sequence). This CDR3 is 12 amino acids long. The CDR3 region is CASSSDRTGYTF. CDR3 DNA: TGTGCCAGCAGCTCGGACAGGACGGGCTACACCTTC.